The 9 T cell receptor beta chains below come from one sample, sequenced in a study of blood T cell repertoires in COVID-19. TCRdb keeps only in-frame clones here, not all; method: immunoSEQ multiplex PCR. This repertoire shows 490,000 or so clones, approximately 87% found once; its top ten account for about 1.7%. Sequences were obtained from PBMCs or T cells enriched from blood (not recorded which). The source of these receptors is a woman between 40 and 55 years old who had recovered from COVID-19.

V is TRBV6-5 and J is TRBJ1-1, with D tentatively TRBD1 (6 bases). The CDR3 consists of 13 residues. Germline lookup yields CDR1 MNHEY and CDR2 SVGAGI. The V end lost 7 bases, the J end lost 4 bases, and 13 bases lay between the germline ends. The CDR3 spells CASKWTASTEAFF. CDR3 DNA: TGTGCCAGCAAATGGACAGCCTCCACTGAAGCTTTCTTT.

This clone was detected only once. V and J are TRBV11-2 and TRBJ2-1; TRBD2 aligns across 9 bases. This CDR3 has 16 residues. Germline CDR1 reads SGHAT; CDR2 reads FQNNGV. V lost 5 bases and J lost 6; bases outside the gene matches: 11. CDR3 nucleotide sequence: TGTGCCAGCAGCAAGAAGCCGGGACTAGCTATCAATGAGCAGTTCTTC. As protein: CASSKKPGLAINEQFF.

This clone came up once. J is TRBJ2-7 and V is TRBV7-9, with D possibly TRBD1 on 6 matching bases. The V and J ends lost 6 bases and 6 bases respectively, with 24 bases between them. The CDR3 sequence is 16 residues long. Germline V gene sequence: CDR1 SEHNR, CDR2 FQNEAQ (reference sequence). Here the CDR3 reads CASRNQGDTPSFEQYF. CDR3 sequence (DNA): TGTGCCAGCAGGAACCAAGGGGACACTCCTTCTTTCGAGCAGTACTTC. The full variable domain, with the rest looked up from reference TRBV7-9 and TRBJ2-7, is DTGVSQNPRHKITKRGQNVTFRCDPISEHNRLYWYRQTLGQGPEFLTYFQNEAQLEKSRLLSDRFSAERPKGSFSTLEIQRTEQGDSAMYLCASRNQGDTPSFEQYFGPGTRLTVT.

About this clone itself: The sample holds other DNA sequences that translate to the same CDR3. The chain is built from TRBV27 and TRBJ1-2; weak D call: TRBD1 (5 bases). This CDR3 contains 13 residues. The V end lost 2 bases, the J end lost 4 bases, and 8 bases lay between the germline ends. Germline V gene sequence: CDR1 MNHEY, CDR2 SMNVEV (reference sequence). CDR3 protein: CASSLQGSYGYTF. The CDR3 nucleotides read TGTGCCAGCAGTTTACAGGGAAGCTATGGCTACACCTTC.

The rearrangement joins TRBV23-1 to TRBJ2-4; D possibly corresponds to TRBD2 (5 bases). TRBV23-1 is identified as an open reading frame with a role that is uncertain. This CDR3 has 20 residues. Between the trimmed V and J ends, which lost 3 bases and 0 bases, there was a span of 24 bases. The CDR3 bases are TGCGCCAGCAGTCAGCCAAAAGCTCGGGAACGGAGAGAAGCCAAAAACATTCAGTACTTC. Residues: CASSQPKARERREAKNIQYF.

The rearrangement uses TRBV6-2 or TRBV6-3 and TRBJ1-6; D gene unclear. The length of the CDR3 is 13 residues. CDR1 MNHEY and CDR2 SVGEGT come from the germline V gene. V lost 2 bases and J lost 9, with 8 bases in between. CDR3 nucleotide sequence: TGTGCCAGCAGTTACGAGGGCATTTCACCCCTCCACTTT. It encodes CASSYEGISPLHF.

This chain joins TRBV19 and TRBJ1-5; D is ambiguous. V was clipped by 1 base and J by 13 bases, with 14 bases between them. The CDR3 length is 13 residues. CDR1 is LNHDA, CDR2 SQIVND, per germline (reference sequence). CDR3 nucleotide sequence: TGTGCCAGTAGTATAGTGGCCGGGGTCGTACAGCATTTT. This sequence encodes CASSIVAGVVQHF.

The genes are TRBV4-2 and TRBJ2-3, with 11 bases identical to TRBD2. Unmatched junction bases numbered 3, after V lost 0 bases and J lost 4 bases. The germline gives CDR1 LGHNA, CDR2 YNFKEQ. The CDR3 sequence is 16 residues long. The chain's CDR3 is CASSQDLAGGADTQYF. CDR3 DNA sequence: TGTGCCAGCAGCCAAGATCTAGCGGGAGGAGCAGATACGCAGTATTTT.

The chain carries TRBV6-5 and TRBJ1-2, with D possibly matching TRBD1 (6 bases). Germline V gives CDR1 MNHEY, CDR2 SVGAGI. The ends were cut back, 11 bases at V and 7 bases at J, with 17 bases in the middle. CDR3 size: 12 residues. The CDR3 bases are TGTGCCGGGGGTTTGGGGGCGACTGGCTACACCTTC. Encoded protein: CAGGLGATGYTF.